This TCR beta chain was captured by sequencing in a study of blood T cells in healthy people across ages. Study-level points and caveats: Versus aged donors, long-lived donors had higher diversity and more naive CD4+ cells.

Donors each provided about 10 milliliters of peripheral blood. Isolation recovered at least 6.5 million PBMCs from every sample. Germline CDR1 MNHEY, CDR2 SVGEGT. The CDR3 is 15 amino acids. On this clonotype itself: Its antigen is as yet unknown. At one end the junction does not follow the germline gene, possibly because of a read error.

A second PCR, run for about 7 to 11 cycles, used a sample-barcoded 5' primer plus a J-beta primer mix. Using its own MiXCR run on the 5' RACE reads, TCRdb lists one record per CDR3 protein. The table lists 650,000 to 1,000,000 distinct CDR3 sequences, about 37% of them singletons. This chain links TRBV6-2 or TRBV6-3 with TRBJ2-1; 7 nucleotides agree with TRBD2. The sequenced sample consisted of blood. The sequence was obtained from a man aged 18 to 35 in good health. The chain's CDR3 is CAGSYPLAEANEQFF. CDR3 bases: TGTGCCGGCAGTTACCCCCTAGCGGAGGCTAATGAGCAGTTCTTC.